The clone carrying this TCR beta chain has a count of ten or more. Its target is not known. 5'RACE generated cDNA with 10-nucleotide random UMIs. TCRdb passed the 5' RACE reads through MiXCR, listing each CDR3 protein once. The table lists around 49,000 distinct CDR3 sequences, about 13% of them singletons, with around 9% in the top ten. The data were obtained in a study of neurological immune-mediated disorders. The study's findings and limits: Subjects shared no identical expanded-clone CDR3 amino acid sequences, suggesting private TCR-beta repertoires in all groups.

Trimming removed 6 bases at V and 6 bases at J, with 20 bases between. Germline values: CDR1 MDHEN, CDR2 SYDVKM. CDR3 size: 15 residues. Time point meaning: longitudinal time-point 3. The origin of this receptor is a male donor with HTLV-1-associated myelopathy (HAM/TSP). This rearrangement joins TRBV28 to TRBJ1-2; possible D gene TRBD1, 5 bases. Sequenced sample: PBMCs. CDR3 DNA: TGTGCCAGCAGCACCGGGGCCGCAGATTCGCATGGCTACACCTTC. This gives the protein CASSTGAADSHGYTF.